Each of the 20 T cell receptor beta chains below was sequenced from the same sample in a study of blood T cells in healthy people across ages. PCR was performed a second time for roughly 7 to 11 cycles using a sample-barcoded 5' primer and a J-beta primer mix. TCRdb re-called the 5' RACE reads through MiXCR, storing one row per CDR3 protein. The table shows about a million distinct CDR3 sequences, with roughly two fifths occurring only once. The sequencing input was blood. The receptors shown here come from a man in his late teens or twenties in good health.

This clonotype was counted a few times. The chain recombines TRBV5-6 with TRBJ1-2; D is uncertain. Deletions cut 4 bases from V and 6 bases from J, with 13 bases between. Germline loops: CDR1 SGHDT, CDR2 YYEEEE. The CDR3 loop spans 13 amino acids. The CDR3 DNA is TGTGCCAGCAGCCCCCCGGTCTCCCATGGCTACACCTTC. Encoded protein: CASSPPVSHGYTF.

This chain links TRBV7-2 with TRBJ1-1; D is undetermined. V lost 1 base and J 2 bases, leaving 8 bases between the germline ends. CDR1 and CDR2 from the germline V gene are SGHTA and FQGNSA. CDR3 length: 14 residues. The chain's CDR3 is CASSLVSRNTEAFF. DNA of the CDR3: TGTGCCAGCAGCTTAGTCTCGCGTAACACTGAAGCTTTCTTT.

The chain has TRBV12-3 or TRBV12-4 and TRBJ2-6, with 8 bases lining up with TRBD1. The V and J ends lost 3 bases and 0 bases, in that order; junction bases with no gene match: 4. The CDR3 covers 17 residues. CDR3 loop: CASSLGQDSSGANVLTF. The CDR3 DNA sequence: TGTGCCAGCAGTTTGGGACAGGACAGCTCTGGGGCCAACGTCCTGACTTTC.

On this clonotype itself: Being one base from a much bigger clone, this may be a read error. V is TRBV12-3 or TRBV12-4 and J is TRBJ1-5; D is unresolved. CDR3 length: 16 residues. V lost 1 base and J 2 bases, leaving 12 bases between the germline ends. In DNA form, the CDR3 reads TGTGCCAGCAGTTTAGACCCCGGGGAGCGCAATCAGCCCCAGCATTTT. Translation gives CASSLDPGERNQPQHF.

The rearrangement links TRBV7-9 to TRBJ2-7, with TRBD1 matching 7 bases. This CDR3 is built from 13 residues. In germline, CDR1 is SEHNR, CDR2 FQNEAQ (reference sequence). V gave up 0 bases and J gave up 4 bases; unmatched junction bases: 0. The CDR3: CASSLAQGYEQYF. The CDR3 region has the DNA TGTGCCAGCAGCTTAGCACAGGGGTACGAGCAGTACTTC.

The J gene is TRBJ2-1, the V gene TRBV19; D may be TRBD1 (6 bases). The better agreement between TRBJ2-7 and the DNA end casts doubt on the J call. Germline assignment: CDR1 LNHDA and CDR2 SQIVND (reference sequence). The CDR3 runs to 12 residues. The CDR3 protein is CASTGAYNEQYF. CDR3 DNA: TGTGCCAGTACAGGGGCCTACAATGAGCAGTACTTC.

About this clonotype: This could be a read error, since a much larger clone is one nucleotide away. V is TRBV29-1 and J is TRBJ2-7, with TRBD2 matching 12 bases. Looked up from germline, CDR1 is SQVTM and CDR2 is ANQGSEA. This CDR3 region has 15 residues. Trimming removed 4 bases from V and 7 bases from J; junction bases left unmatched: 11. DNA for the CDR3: TGCAGCGTTGGGCCTAGCGGGGGGGCCGACAATGAGCAGTACTTC. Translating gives CSVGPSGGADNEQYF.

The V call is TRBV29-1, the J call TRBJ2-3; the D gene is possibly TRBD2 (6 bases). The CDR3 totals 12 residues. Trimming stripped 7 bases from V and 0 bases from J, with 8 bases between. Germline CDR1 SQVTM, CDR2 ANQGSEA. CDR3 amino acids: CSAGDSTDTQYF. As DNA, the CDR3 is TGCAGCGCGGGGGATAGCACAGATACGCAGTATTTT.

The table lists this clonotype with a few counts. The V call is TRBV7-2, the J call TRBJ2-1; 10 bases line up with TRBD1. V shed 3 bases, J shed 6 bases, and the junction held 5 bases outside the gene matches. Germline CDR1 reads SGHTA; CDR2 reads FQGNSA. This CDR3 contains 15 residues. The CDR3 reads CASSFRDRGFNEQFF. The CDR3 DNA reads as TGTGCCAGCAGCTTCCGGGACAGGGGTTTCAATGAGCAGTTCTTC.

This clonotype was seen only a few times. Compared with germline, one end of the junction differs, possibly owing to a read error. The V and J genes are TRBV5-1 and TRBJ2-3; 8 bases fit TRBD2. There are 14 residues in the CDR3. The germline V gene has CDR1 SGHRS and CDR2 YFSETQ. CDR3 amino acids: CASVSGGVGDTQYF. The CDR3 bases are TGCGCCAGCGTTTCCGGGGGGGTTGGAGATACACAGTATTTT.

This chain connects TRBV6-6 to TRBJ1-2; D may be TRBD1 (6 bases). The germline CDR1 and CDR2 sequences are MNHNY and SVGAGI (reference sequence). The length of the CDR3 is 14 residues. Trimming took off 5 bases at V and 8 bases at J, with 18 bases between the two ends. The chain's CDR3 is CASSPRTVVGGYTF. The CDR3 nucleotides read TGTGCCAGCAGTCCCCGGACAGTCGTGGGCGGCTACACCTTC.

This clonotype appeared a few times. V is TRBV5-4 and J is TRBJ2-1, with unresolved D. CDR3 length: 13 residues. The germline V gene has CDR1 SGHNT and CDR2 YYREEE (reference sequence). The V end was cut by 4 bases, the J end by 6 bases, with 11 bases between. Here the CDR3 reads CASSSHNPNEQFF. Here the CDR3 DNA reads TGTGCCAGCAGCAGCCACAATCCCAATGAGCAGTTCTTC.

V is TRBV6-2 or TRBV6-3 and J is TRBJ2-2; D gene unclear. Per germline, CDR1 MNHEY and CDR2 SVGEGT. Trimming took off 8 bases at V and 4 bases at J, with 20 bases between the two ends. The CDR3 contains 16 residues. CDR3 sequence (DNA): TGTGCCAGCTCCCTCCCTAATTTGGGTGGCACCGGGGAGCTGTTTTTT. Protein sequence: CASSLPNLGGTGELFF.

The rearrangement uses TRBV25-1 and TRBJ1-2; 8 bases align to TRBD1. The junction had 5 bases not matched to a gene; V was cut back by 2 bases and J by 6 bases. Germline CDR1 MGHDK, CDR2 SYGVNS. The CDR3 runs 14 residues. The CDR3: CASSEPGGVNGYTF. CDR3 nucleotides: TGTGCCAGCAGTGAACCAGGGGGCGTCAATGGCTACACCTTC.

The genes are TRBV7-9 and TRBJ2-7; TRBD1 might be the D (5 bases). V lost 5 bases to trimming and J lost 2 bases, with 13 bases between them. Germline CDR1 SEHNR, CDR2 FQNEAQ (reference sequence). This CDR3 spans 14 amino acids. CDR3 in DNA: TGTGCCAGCAGCCGGACATCGGCTACCTACGAGCAGTACTTC. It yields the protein CASSRTSATYEQYF.

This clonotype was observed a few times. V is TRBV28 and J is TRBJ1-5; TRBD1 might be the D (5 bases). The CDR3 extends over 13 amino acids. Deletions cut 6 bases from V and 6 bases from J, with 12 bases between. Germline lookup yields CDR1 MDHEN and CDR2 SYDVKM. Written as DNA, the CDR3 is TGTGCCAGCAGCACCCCCAGGGTTCAGCCCCAGCATTTT. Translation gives CASSTPRVQPQHF.

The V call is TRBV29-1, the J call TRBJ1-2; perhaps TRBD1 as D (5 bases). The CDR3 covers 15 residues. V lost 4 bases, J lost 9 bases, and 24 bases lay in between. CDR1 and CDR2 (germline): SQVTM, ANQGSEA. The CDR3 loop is CSVGGLAGGPGSYTF. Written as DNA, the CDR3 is TGCAGCGTTGGAGGCTTGGCGGGGGGTCCGGGAAGCTACACCTTC.

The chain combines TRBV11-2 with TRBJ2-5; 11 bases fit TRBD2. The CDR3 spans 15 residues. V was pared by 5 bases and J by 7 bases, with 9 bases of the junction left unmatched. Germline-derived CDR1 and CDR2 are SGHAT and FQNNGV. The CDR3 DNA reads TGTGCCAGCAGCCCTGGACTAGCGGGCCAGAGGACCCAGTACTTC. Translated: CASSPGLAGQRTQYF.

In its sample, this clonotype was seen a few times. The CDR3 coding sequence is TGTGCCAGCAGCTTACGGCGGGTGAACACTGAAGCTTTCTTT. Residues: CASSLRRVNTEAFF. This chain links TRBV7-2 with TRBJ1-1; no definite D call. This CDR3 contains 14 residues. CDR1 is SGHTA, CDR2 FQGNSA, per germline. The germline V and J ends were trimmed by 2 bases and 0 bases, with 7 bases remaining between them.

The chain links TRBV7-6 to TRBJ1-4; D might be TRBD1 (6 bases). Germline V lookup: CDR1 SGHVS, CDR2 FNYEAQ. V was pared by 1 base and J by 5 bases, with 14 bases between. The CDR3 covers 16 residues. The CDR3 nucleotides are TGTGCCAGCAGCTTAGGGGGCCGGGGGCGGAATGAAAAACTGTTTTTT. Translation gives CASSLGGRGRNEKLFF.